This entry lists 17 T cell receptor beta chains sequenced from one sample in a study of blood T cell repertoires in COVID-19. The assay was immunoSEQ multiplex PCR, and TCRdb's table has in-frame clones only and misses some. The sample lists 75,000 to 95,000 clones; about four fifths were seen once. Sequenced sample: peripheral blood. These receptors came from a woman aged 80 or older with active or convalescent COVID-19.

The chain combines TRBV3-1 (or the pseudogene TRBV3-2) with TRBJ2-7; TRBD1 agrees at 11 bases. The CDR3 is 15 amino acids. Trimming at V came to 4 bases and at J to 2 bases, leaving 4 bases not matched to a gene. Germline V gene lookup returns CDR1 LGHDT and CDR2 YNNKEL (reference sequence). This chain's CDR3 is CASSPGQGDTYEQYF. The CDR3 DNA sequence: TGTGCCAGCAGCCCGGGACAGGGGGACACCTACGAGCAGTACTTC.

This sequence joins TRBV5-1 and TRBJ2-7, with D possibly matching TRBD1 (6 bases). Trimming pared 4 bases from V and 2 bases from J, leaving 25 bases between. The CDR3 has 18 amino acids. Germline V lookup: CDR1 SGHRS, CDR2 YFSETQ. The chain's CDR3 is CASSPFVGAWQATYEQYF. CDR3 in DNA: TGCGCCAGCAGCCCCTTTGTGGGGGCGTGGCAGGCGACCTACGAGCAGTACTTC.

The rearrangement uses TRBV21-1 and TRBJ2-5; the table calls TRBD1, which could not be checked here. TRBV21-1 is a pseudogene segment. This CDR3 region has 16 residues. The CDR3 DNA reads TGTGCCAGCGGCCCGCGGGGACAGGCGACTCAAGAGACCCAGTACTTC. Translating gives CASGPRGQATQETQYF.

The gene calls are TRBV13 and TRBJ1-1; D may be TRBD1 (6 bases). V was clipped by 2 bases and J by 1 base, with 17 bases between them. The CDR3 contains 17 residues. The germline V gene has CDR1 PRHDT and CDR2 FYEKMQ (reference sequence). CDR3 sequence: CASSLKGYRDTNTEAFF. The CDR3 DNA reads as TGTGCCAGCAGCTTAAAGGGATACCGGGACACGAACACTGAAGCTTTCTTT.

The rearrangement joins TRBV7-8 to TRBJ2-7; D possibly corresponds to TRBD2 (5 bases). V shed 6 bases and J shed 7 bases, with 22 bases lying between them. The CDR3 sequence is 15 residues long. The germline gives CDR1 SGHVS, CDR2 FQNEAQ. The CDR3: CASRQNRETFWEQYF. The CDR3 DNA reads as TGTGCCAGCAGACAGAACCGGGAAACCTTCTGGGAGCAGTACTTC.

This clone was observed a handful of times. The rearrangement links TRBV5-1 to TRBJ1-6; the D is unclear. Germline V gene lookup returns CDR1 SGHRS and CDR2 YFSETQ. V was clipped by 4 bases and J by 9 bases, with 20 bases between them. The CDR3 contains 16 residues. The DNA for the CDR3 is TGCGCCAGCAGCCATACCTGGGGAGACCGGGGTTCACCCCTCCACTTT. It codes for CASSHTWGDRGSPLHF.

The chain couples TRBV5-4 to TRBJ2-7; TRBD2 matches at 9 bases. The V and J ends lost 4 bases and 3 bases, in that order; junction bases with no gene match: 11. From germline, CDR1 is SGHNT and CDR2 YYREEE (reference sequence). The CDR3 has 16 amino acids. CDR3 DNA sequence: TGTGCCAGCAGCCTAACCTTGACTAGCGGTCTCTACGAGCAGTACTTC. As protein: CASSLTLTSGLYEQYF. Using reference TRBV5-4 and TRBJ2-7 for the parts outside the CDR3, the full variable domain is ETGVTQSPTHLIKTRGQQVTLRCSSQSGHNTVSWYQQALGQGPQFIFQYYREEENGRGNFPPRFSGLQFPNYSSELNVNALELDDSALYLCASSLTLTSGLYEQYFGPGTRLTVT.

The chain carries TRBV7-2 and TRBJ1-1, with D perhaps TRBD1 (6 bases). Germline V gene lookup returns CDR1 SGHTA and CDR2 FQGNSA. This CDR3 spans 15 amino acids. The V gene lost 3 bases and the J gene lost 1 base, with 12 bases spanning the gap. CDR3 sequence (DNA): TGTGCCAGCAGCTTTGGGGGCAGTGGGAACACTGAAGCTTTCTTT. Translation: CASSFGGSGNTEAFF. The complete variable domain, with remaining parts taken from reference TRBV7-2 and TRBJ1-1, reads GAGVSQSPSNKVTEKGKDVELRCDPISGHTALYWYRQSLGQGLEFLIYFQGNSAPDKSGLPSDRFSAERTGGSVSTLTIQRTQQEDSAVYLCASSFGGSGNTEAFFGQGTRLTVV.

The V gene is TRBV2, the J gene TRBJ2-2, with 10 bases that match TRBD2. J gave up 2 bases and V 7 bases, and 4 bases lay outside the gene matches. The CDR3 consists of 15 residues. CDR1 is SNHLY, CDR2 FYNNEI, per germline. This CDR3 is CASKLAGSNTGELFF. CDR3 in DNA: TGTGCCAGCAAACTAGCGGGATCCAACACCGGGGAGCTGTTTTTT.

This clone showed up just once. The chain recombines TRBV18 with TRBJ2-2; 13 bases match TRBD2. Germline V CDR1 and CDR2: KGHSH, LQKENI. The V segment lost 5 bases and the J segment 6 bases; nucleotides outside the gene matches: 6. The CDR3 consists of 16 residues. The CDR3 DNA sequence: TGTGCCAGCTCAAAAGGACTAGCGGGAGACTCCGGGGAGCTGTTTTTT. This sequence encodes CASSKGLAGDSGELFF.

The chain is built from TRBV2 and TRBJ2-3; D perhaps matches TRBD2 (6 bases). Trimming took off 5 bases at V and 2 bases at J, with 14 bases between the two ends. The CDR3 is 15 amino acids. The V gene's germline CDR1 is SNHLY and CDR2 FYNNEI. The CDR3, as DNA: TGTGCCAGCAGTTCTAGCGTACCCCCCACAGATACGCAGTATTTT. Its translation is CASSSSVPPTDTQYF.

The chain combines TRBV18 with TRBJ1-2; 9 nucleotides align to TRBD1. The length of the CDR3 is 19 residues. Unmatched junction bases numbered 19, after V lost 4 bases and J lost 4 bases. Germline values: CDR1 KGHSH, CDR2 LQKENI. CDR3 residues: CASSQIRYGTGTFLYGYTF. The CDR3 bases are TGTGCCAGCTCACAAATCCGGTATGGGACAGGGACTTTCCTCTATGGCTACACCTTC.

The chain has TRBV7-8 and TRBJ2-7; TRBD1 aligns across 7 bases. This CDR3 comprises 13 residues. Germline V gene sequence: CDR1 SGHVS, CDR2 FQNEAQ. Germline trimming cut 5 bases from V and 4 bases from J; bases unmatched to any gene: 5. CDR3 residues: CASSLNRGYEQYF. As DNA, the CDR3 is TGTGCCAGCAGCCTAAACAGGGGATACGAGCAGTACTTC.

The gene calls are TRBV4-1 and TRBJ1-5, with D possibly being TRBD1 (6 bases). The CDR3 loop spans 15 amino acids. Trimming stripped 2 bases from V and 2 bases from J, with 10 bases between. The germline CDR1 and CDR2 sequences are MGHRA and YSYEKL. The CDR3 loop reads CASSQQGRGNQPQHF. The CDR3 DNA follows: TGCGCCAGCAGCCAACAGGGGAGAGGCAATCAGCCCCAGCATTTT.

This chain connects TRBV5-5 to TRBJ2-3; no reliable D call. Germline CDR1 and CDR2: SGHKS and YYEKEE (reference sequence). This CDR3 region has 15 residues. V was clipped by 3 bases and J by 4 bases, with 15 bases between them. CDR3 loop: CASSSRATLADTQYF. Here the CDR3 DNA reads TGTGCCAGCAGCTCCCGCGCAACCCTGGCAGATACGCAGTATTTT.

J is TRBJ2-1 and V is TRBV11-2, with a weak D call TRBD2 (5 bases). Germline V CDR1 and CDR2: SGHAT, FQNNGV. V shed 6 bases and J shed 7 bases, with 22 bases lying between them. CDR3 size: 16 residues. CDR3 sequence (DNA): TGTGCCAGCAGTCTCGCCCCCTCCGGGATGGTGAATGAGCAGTTCTTC. Encoded protein: CASSLAPSGMVNEQFF.

The rearrangement links TRBV27 to TRBJ1-1, with D possibly TRBD1 on 6 matching bases. This CDR3 is 12 amino acids long. Trimming took 5 bases from V and 11 from J, leaving 15 bases between them. From germline, CDR1 is MNHEY and CDR2 SMNVEV (reference sequence). CDR3: CASSARQERAFF. CDR3 coding DNA: TGTGCCAGCAGTGCGAGACAGGAAAGGGCTTTCTTT.